The 9 T cell receptor beta chains listed next were all sequenced from one sample in a study of T cell responses to AZD1222 COVID-19 vaccine. Assay: immunoSEQ multiplex PCR; the TCRdb copy retains only in-frame clones and omits some. The table records approximately 210,000 clones, roughly 94% of them present only once. The source was peripheral blood, collected 28 days after the second dose of the MenACWY control vaccine. Receptors were obtained from an adult who received the MenACWY meningococcal vaccine as a control.

J is TRBJ2-7 and V is TRBV7-2; D may be TRBD1 (5 bases). Deletions cut 1 base from V and 1 base from J, with 8 bases between. The CDR3 is 14 residues long. CDR1 SGHTA and CDR2 FQGNSA come from the germline V gene. DNA of the CDR3: TGTGCCAGCAGCTTAGGGGGCACATCCTACGAGCAGTACTTC. It specifies CASSLGGTSYEQYF. Based on the CDR3 plus reference TRBV7-2 and TRBJ2-7, the full variable domain is GAGVSQSPSNKVTEKGKDVELRCDPISGHTALYWYRQSLGQGLEFLIYFQGNSAPDKSGLPSDRFSAERTGGSVSTLTIQRTQQEDSAVYLCASSLGGTSYEQYFGPGTRLTVT.

This chain uses TRBV9 with TRBJ2-1; D uncertain. From germline, CDR1 is SGDLS and CDR2 YYNGEE. Trimming stripped 3 bases from V and 8 bases from J, with 9 bases between. The CDR3 has 12 amino acids. The CDR3 nucleotides are TGTGCCAGCAGCGCCCGTTTCGATGAGCAGTTCTTC. It is translated as CASSARFDEQFF.

This chain joins TRBV7-9 and TRBJ1-1; possible D gene TRBD1, 5 bases. This CDR3 has 13 amino acids. Germline values: CDR1 SEHNR, CDR2 FQNEAQ (reference sequence). The ends were cut back, 3 bases at V and 6 bases at J, with 11 bases in the middle. DNA for the CDR3: TGTGCCAGCAGCTTTAATCAGGGCGCTGAAGCTTTCTTT. This translates into CASSFNQGAEAFF.

This clone was seen once. The chain joins TRBV29-1 to TRBJ1-2, with a possible D match to TRBD1 (5 bases). CDR1 is SQVTM and CDR2 is ANQGSEA in the germline V gene. The CDR3 is made up of 12 amino acids. The germline V and J ends were trimmed by 3 bases and 5 bases, with 10 bases remaining between them. CDR3 sequence: CSVELGGYGYTF. The CDR3 DNA reads TGCAGCGTTGAGCTCGGGGGTTATGGCTACACCTTC.

The genes are TRBV7-6 and TRBJ1-4; TRBD1 matches at 10 bases. The ends lost 4 bases at V and 6 bases at J; junction bases unmatched: 8. In germline, CDR1 is SGHVS, CDR2 FNYEAQ. There are 16 residues in the CDR3. Here the CDR3 reads CASSYNTGTGDEKLFF. Here the CDR3 DNA reads TGTGCCAGCAGCTACAACACCGGGACAGGGGATGAAAAACTGTTTTTT.

The gene calls are TRBV5-1 and TRBJ1-1; D remains ambiguous. The length of the CDR3 is 13 residues. V lost 2 bases, J lost 5 bases, and 10 bases lay in between. Germline loops: CDR1 SGHRS, CDR2 YFSETQ. The CDR3 reads CASSFRWGTEAFF. The CDR3 DNA is TGCGCCAGCAGCTTTCGGTGGGGTACTGAAGCTTTCTTT.

This clone appeared a single time. CDR3 sequence: CASSPRVGNTIYF. The CDR3 coding sequence is TGTGCCAGCAGTCCACGCGTAGGAAACACCATATATTTT. The genes are TRBV28 and TRBJ1-3; D remains ambiguous. Germline V CDR1 and CDR2: MDHEN, SYDVKM. V was shortened by 5 bases and J by 4 bases, with 9 bases between the two germline ends. The CDR3 is 13 amino acids.

A few counts support this clone. V usage is TRBV5-3 and J usage is TRBJ1-2; tentative D call: TRBD1 (5 bases). TRBV5-3 is an ORF for which the function is uncertain. The CDR3 has 14 amino acids. V lost 4 bases and J 2 bases, leaving 12 bases between the germline ends. Here the CDR3 DNA reads TGTGCCAGAAGCCAGATCAGGGCGAACTATGGCTACACCTTC. Translation gives CARSQIRANYGYTF.

The chain uses TRBV7-2 and TRBJ2-1, with D possibly matching TRBD2 (5 bases). CDR3 length equals 15 residues. Germline V gene sequence: CDR1 SGHTA, CDR2 FQGNSA. The germline V and J ends were trimmed by 2 bases and 0 bases, with 8 bases remaining between them. CDR3: CASSLFRDSYNEQFF. The CDR3 DNA sequence: TGTGCCAGCAGCTTATTCCGGGACTCCTACAATGAGCAGTTCTTC.